This is a list of T cell receptor beta chains from one sample in a study of identical twins. TCRdb re-called the 5' RACE reads with MiXCR, one entry per CDR3 protein. In the table there are 420,000 or so distinct CDR3 sequences, around a sixth of which are singletons. The specimen was naive T cells sorted from blood. The receptors derive from a man aged 50-60 years in good health. CDR3s include the opening cysteine and the closing phenylalanine or tryptophan. A D gene is named only where the DNA matches it firmly. Size values are once, few and many counts, or a class for expanded clones, and some rows have none.

v_gene,j_gene,d_gene,abundance,CDR3aa,CDR3nt
TRBV6-1,TRBJ2-7,.,few,CASSEDLTGITRLYF,TGTGCCAGCAGTGAAGACTTGACAGGTATTACGAGGTTGTACTTC
TRBV6-2/TRBV6-3,TRBJ2-7,TRBD2,few,CASSYGLAVEQYF,TGTGCCAGCAGTTACGGGCTAGCGGTTGAGCAGTACTTC
TRBV4-3,TRBJ1-2,.,.,CASSQSTGYGYTF,TGCGCCAGCAGCCAGTCTACGGGCTATGGCTACACCTTC
TRBV20-1,TRBJ2-2,.,few,CSARRFGGNTGELFF,TGCAGTGCTAGGAGGTTTGGAGGAAACACCGGGGAGCTGTTTTTT
TRBV7-2,TRBJ1-6,.,.,CASSERQGGGSPFHF,TGTGCCAGCAGTGAACGCCAGGGTGGAGGTTCACCCTTCCACTTT
TRBV5-6,TRBJ2-1,.,many,CASSRWDEQFF,TGTGCCAGCAGCAGGTGGGATGAGCAGTTCTTC
TRBV29-1,TRBJ2-3,TRBD2,few,CSVEELSGTSGSPSTDTQYF,TGCAGCGTTGAAGAACTCTCCGGGACTAGCGGGAGTCCGAGCACAGATACGCAGTATTTT
TRBV27,TRBJ2-7,TRBD2,.,CASSLTGVGGGSYEQYF,TGTGCCAGCAGTTTAACGGGTGTTGGCGGGGGCTCCTACGAGCAGTACTTC
TRBV6-6,TRBJ2-2,.,.,CASSYSEGELFF,TGTGCCAGCAGTTACTCAGAAGGGGAGCTGTTTTTT
TRBV20-1,TRBJ2-3,.,.,CSANIPKAVDTQYF,TGCAGTGCTAACATCCCCAAGGCCGTGGATACGCAGTATTTT
TRBV18,TRBJ2-1,TRBD2,.,CASSPARTRRNEQFF,TGTGCCAGCTCACCAGCACGGACTAGGAGAAATGAGCAGTTCTTC
TRBV20-1,TRBJ2-5,TRBD2,.,CSARDALAGPTQYF,TGCAGTGCTAGAGATGCCCTAGCGGGGCCGACCCAGTACTTC
TRBV9,TRBJ1-5,.,few,CASSAGGGNQPQHF,TGTGCCAGCAGCGCTGGAGGGGGCAATCAGCCCCAGCATTTT
TRBV25-1,TRBJ1-2,.,few,CASSATQYYGYTF,TGTGCCAGCAGTGCCACTCAATACTATGGCTACACCTTC
TRBV4-3,TRBJ2-3,TRBD1,many,CASSRDRGSITDTQYF,TGCGCCAGCAGCCGAGACAGGGGCTCTATCACAGATACGCAGTATTTT
TRBV27,TRBJ2-7,.,.,CARSLARAGLEQYF,TGTGCCAGGAGTTTGGCGAGGGCTGGGTTGGAGCAGTACTTC
TRBV12-3/TRBV12-4,TRBJ2-3,TRBD2,few,CASSRGGLTDTQYF,TGTGCCAGCAGCCGGGGGGGGCTTACAGATACGCAGTATTTT
TRBV6-1,TRBJ1-5,.,few,CASRLDYQPQHF,TGTGCCAGCAGGCTTGACTACCAGCCCCAGCATTTT
TRBV9,TRBJ2-1,TRBD2,many,CASSVEGEGYNEQFF,TGTGCCAGCAGCGTAGAAGGGGAGGGGTACAATGAGCAGTTCTTC
TRBV20-1,TRBJ2-5,TRBD2,.,CSARPRVGQPGLAGAGLETQYF,TGCAGTGCTAGACCCCGCGTCGGACAGCCAGGACTAGCGGGAGCGGGGCTGGAGACCCAGTACTTC
TRBV7-9,TRBJ2-7,.,.,CASSLMGAIYEQYF,TGTGCCAGCAGCTTAATGGGGGCCATCTACGAGCAGTACTTC
TRBV20-1,TRBJ2-5,TRBD1,.,CSATAGTGLETQYF,TGCAGTGCGACCGCCGGGACAGGTCTAGAGACCCAGTACTTC
TRBV20-1,TRBJ1-6,.,.,CSASALDNSPLHF,TGCAGTGCTAGCGCTTTGGATAATTCACCCCTCCACTTT
TRBV7-6,TRBJ2-3,.,many,CASSQRSDTQYF,TGTGCCAGCAGCCAGAGGTCGGATACGCAGTATTTT
TRBV20-1,TRBJ2-3,TRBD2,few,CSAPGAGGGTDTQYF,TGCAGTGCCCCCGGGGCGGGAGGGGGCACAGATACGCAGTATTTT
TRBV20-1,TRBJ2-7,TRBD1,many,CSAQRGQGYEQYF,TGCAGTGCCCAAAGAGGACAGGGGTACGAGCAGTACTTC
TRBV20-1,TRBJ1-1,.,many,CSARDRVGARAFF,TGCAGTGCTAGAGATCGAGTGGGTGCCAGAGCTTTCTTT
TRBV20-1,TRBJ1-5,TRBD1,few,CSARDSGTGFNQPQHF,TGCAGTGCTAGAGATTCCGGGACAGGGTTCAATCAGCCCCAGCATTTT
TRBV5-5,TRBJ2-7,.,many,CASSPRIYEQYF,TGTGCCAGCAGCCCCAGGATCTACGAGCAGTACTTC
TRBV20-1,TRBJ2-1,TRBD2,few,CSARGLAGGPSYNEQFF,TGCAGTGCTAGAGGGCTAGCGGGAGGTCCCTCCTACAATGAGCAGTTCTTC
TRBV20-1,TRBJ2-1,TRBD2,many,CSARVGLGGSSYNEQFF,TGCAGTGCTAGAGTTGGGTTAGGCGGGAGCTCCTACAATGAGCAGTTCTTC
TRBV12-3/TRBV12-4,TRBJ2-1,TRBD2,.,CASRLSGGALHEQFF,TGTGCCAGCAGGCTTAGCGGGGGGGCCCTCCATGAGCAGTTCTTC
TRBV20-1,TRBJ1-3,.,few,CSARDRPSGNTIYF,TGCAGTGCTAGAGATAGACCATCCGGAAACACCATATATTTT
TRBV25-1,TRBJ1-6,.,.,CASGWGQDNSPLHF,TGTGCCAGCGGTTGGGGGCAGGATAATTCACCCCTCCACTTT
TRBV7-2,TRBJ2-7,TRBD1,few,CASSTATGFNYEQYF,TGTGCCAGCAGCACCGCGACAGGGTTCAACTACGAGCAGTACTTC
TRBV29-1,TRBJ1-1,.,.,CSVDSGNTEAFF,TGCAGCGTTGATTCGGGGAACACTGAAGCTTTCTTT
TRBV10-3,TRBJ2-3,.,few,CATTYGLTDTQYF,TGTGCCACAACCTACGGGTTGACAGATACGCAGTATTTT
TRBV20-1,TRBJ2-7,.,.,CSATGITYEQYF,TGCAGTGCTACCGGAATTACCTACGAGCAGTACTTC
TRBV5-1,TRBJ1-4,.,.,CASSSDGVGEKLFF,TGCGCCAGCAGCTCCGACGGGGTGGGAGAAAAACTGTTTTTT
TRBV15,TRBJ2-7,.,few,CATSNRYYEQYF,TGTGCCACCAGCAACAGGTACTACGAGCAGTACTTC
TRBV11-2,TRBJ2-3,.,.,CASSFERVTDTQYF,TGTGCCAGCAGCTTTGAGCGGGTCACAGATACGCAGTATTTT
TRBV27,TRBJ2-1,TRBD2,few,CASSTRDGPTSGSSYNEQFF,TGTGCCAGCAGCACACGGGACGGACCAACTAGCGGGAGCTCCTACAATGAGCAGTTCTTC
TRBV7-9,TRBJ2-7,.,.,CASAQGSYEQYF,TGTGCCAGCGCTCAGGGAAGTTACGAGCAGTACTTC
TRBV7-8,TRBJ1-1,.,.,CASSLRLAGTEAFF,TGTGCCAGCAGCTTACGCCTCGCGGGGACTGAAGCTTTCTTT
TRBV11-2,TRBJ2-5,TRBD2,many,CASSLGSGGPQETQYF,TGTGCCAGCAGCTTAGGTAGCGGGGGGCCTCAAGAGACCCAGTACTTC
TRBV4-3,TRBJ2-1,.,many,CASSQDGWDRTYNEQFF,TGCGCCAGCAGCCAAGATGGATGGGACCGCACCTACAATGAGCAGTTCTTC
TRBV12-3/TRBV12-4,TRBJ1-4,TRBD1,few,CASTLRGLPSEKLFF,TGTGCCAGCACCCTCAGGGGGCTCCCTAGCGAAAAACTGTTTTTT
TRBV5-1,TRBJ2-7,.,few,CASSGLVGYEQYF,TGCGCCAGCAGTGGGCTGGTCGGGTACGAGCAGTACTTC
TRBV5-1,TRBJ2-7,.,many,CASSLGNSRDEQYF,TGCGCCAGCAGCTTAGGAAACAGCCGGGACGAGCAGTACTTC
TRBV11-2,TRBJ2-7,.,.,CASSLDTPGQGLWEQYF,TGTGCCAGCAGCTTAGATACTCCGGGCCAGGGCCTTTGGGAGCAGTACTTC
TRBV6-5,TRBJ2-5,TRBD2,.,CASSYGLAGASEAQYF,TGTGCCAGCAGTTATGGACTAGCGGGGGCCTCGGAGGCCCAGTACTTC
TRBV7-9,TRBJ2-5,TRBD2,.,CASGKTSGQETQYF,TGTGCCAGCGGAAAGACTAGCGGGCAAGAGACCCAGTACTTC
TRBV10-3,TRBJ2-3,.,few,CAISDRPSTDTQYF,TGTGCCATCAGTGACAGGCCAAGCACAGATACGCAGTATTTT